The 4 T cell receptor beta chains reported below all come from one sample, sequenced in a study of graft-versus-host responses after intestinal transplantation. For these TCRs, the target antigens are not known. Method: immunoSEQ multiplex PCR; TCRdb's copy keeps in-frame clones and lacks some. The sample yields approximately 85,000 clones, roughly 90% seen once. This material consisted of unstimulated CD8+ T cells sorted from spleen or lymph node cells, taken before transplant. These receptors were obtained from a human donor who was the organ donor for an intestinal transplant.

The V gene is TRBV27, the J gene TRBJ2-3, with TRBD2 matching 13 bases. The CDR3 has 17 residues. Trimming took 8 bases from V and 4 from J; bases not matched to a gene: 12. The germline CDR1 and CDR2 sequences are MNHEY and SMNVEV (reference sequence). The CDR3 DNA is TGTGCCAGCCAGACCCTGGGACTAGCGGGATGGTCAGATACGCAGTATTTT. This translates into CASQTLGLAGWSDTQYF.

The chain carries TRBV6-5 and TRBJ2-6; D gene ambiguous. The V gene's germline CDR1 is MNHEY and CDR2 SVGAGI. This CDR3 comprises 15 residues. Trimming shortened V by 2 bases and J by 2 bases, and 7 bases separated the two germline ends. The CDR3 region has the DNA TGTGCCAGCAGTTACGGGCTTACTGGGGCCAACGTCCTGACTTTC. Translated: CASSYGLTGANVLTF.

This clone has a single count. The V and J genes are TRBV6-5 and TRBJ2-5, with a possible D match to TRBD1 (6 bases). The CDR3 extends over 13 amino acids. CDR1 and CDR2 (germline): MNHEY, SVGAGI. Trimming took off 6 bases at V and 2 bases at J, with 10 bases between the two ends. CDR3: CASRLGQQETQYF. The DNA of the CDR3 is TGTGCCAGCAGACTAGGACAGCAAGAGACCCAGTACTTC.

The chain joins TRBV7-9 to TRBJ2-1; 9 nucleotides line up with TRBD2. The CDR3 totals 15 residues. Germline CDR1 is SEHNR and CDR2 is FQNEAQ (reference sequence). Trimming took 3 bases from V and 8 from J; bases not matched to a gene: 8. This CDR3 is CASSFWTSVGDEQFF. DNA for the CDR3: TGTGCCAGCAGCTTTTGGACTAGCGTGGGGGATGAGCAGTTCTTC.